In its sample, the clone carrying this T cell receptor beta chain was seen a few times. The antigen remains unidentified. These data belong to a study of cytomegalovirus exposure and HLA in healthy donors. Germline lookup yields CDR1 MNHEY and CDR2 SVGAGI. The CDR3 is 14 amino acids. V was clipped by 7 bases and J by 3 bases; unmatched bases: 6. Study findings and constraints: Researchers reported in a later analysis that common viral pathogens appeared linked to several top clusters. TCR beta V segments were, for the most part, productive about 90% or about 30% of the time in an earlier analysis. Roughly even sequencing depth across donors was the assumption behind the presence/absence analyses. Available immune exposure information covered CMV serostatus only.

Use of 60 Vbeta and 13 Jbeta primers characterized the PCR. The protocol was immunoSEQ multiplex PCR, while the TCRdb copy is restricted to in-frame clones and leaves out a portion. The data hold about 160,000 clones, with around 76% observed a single time. The rearrangement links TRBV6-5 to TRBJ2-4; 7 bases are a match to TRBD1. Sequenced input: PBMCs. The receptor was derived from a female donor in good health and CMV-seronegative. CDR3 region: CASTPGQFKNIQYF. CDR3 in DNA: TGTGCCAGCACGCCGGGACAGTTCAAAAACATTCAGTACTTC.